Listed below are T cell receptor beta chains from one sample, sequenced in a study of T cells in Graves' hyperthyroidism and ophthalmopathy. One entry per CDR3 protein results from TCRdb running MiXCR on the multiplex PCR reads. Of roughly 400,000 distinct CDR3 sequences detected, more than 20% appear once; the ten largest clones hold 73%. The sequenced sample consisted of blood. Every receptor here comes from a man aged 45-65 years with Graves' hyperthyroidism. Each CDR3 is given with its conserved first and last residue. Fields, in order: V gene, clone size, D gene, J gene, CDR3 protein, CDR3 DNA. A D gene is named only where the DNA matches it firmly. Expanded clones are given a class, and other clones once, few, many or no size at all.

>TRBV29-1|NA|NA|TRBJ1-1
CSVVGGEAKAFF
TGCAGCGTTGTGGGCGGGGAGGCCAAAGCTTTCTTT
>TRBV5-1|NA|NA|TRBJ2-7
CASSFRGDYEQYF
TGCGCCAGCAGCTTCCGAGGGGACTACGAGCAGTACTTC
>TRBV10-2|few|NA|TRBJ2-7
CASRIVGVRNEQYF
TGCGCCAGCAGAATAGTTGGGGTAAGGAACGAGCAGTACTTC
>TRBV4-1|NA|TRBD1|TRBJ2-7
CASSQPYDRGQTYEQYF
TGCGCCAGCAGCCAACCCTACGACAGGGGGCAAACCTACGAGCAGTACTTC
>TRBV3-1|few|TRBD1|TRBJ2-7
CASSRRTGLSYEQYF
TGTGCCAGCAGCCGACGGACAGGCCTCTCCTACGAGCAGTACTTC
>TRBV6-2/TRBV6-3|NA|TRBD2|TRBJ2-5
CASRPPGLADQETQYF
TGTGCCAGCAGACCACCGGGACTAGCGGACCAAGAGACCCAGTACTTC
>TRBV5-1|few|NA|TRBJ2-5
CASSLWAQYQETQYF
TGCGCCAGCAGTCTCTGGGCCCAGTACCAAGAGACCCAGTACTTC
>TRBV28|many|NA|TRBJ2-1
CASSLYRVNEQFF
TGTGCCAGCAGTTTATACAGGGTCAATGAGCAGTTCTTC
>TRBV20-1|many|NA|TRBJ2-5
CSARAQGGGQETQYF
TGCAGTGCTAGAGCCCAAGGGGGAGGTCAAGAGACCCAGTACTTC
>TRBV11-1|NA|NA|TRBJ2-6
CASSPGTARSGANVLTF
TGTGCCAGCAGCCCCGGGACCGCCCGCTCTGGGGCCAACGTCCTGACTTTC
>TRBV27|NA|NA|TRBJ1-4
CASSLIGVNEKLFF
TGTGCCAGCAGTTTAATCGGGGTTAATGAAAAACTGTTTTTT
>TRBV20-1|NA|TRBD2|TRBJ2-3
CSAPITSGRAPDTQYF
TGCAGTGCTCCTATCACTAGCGGGAGGGCCCCGGATACGCAGTATTTT
>TRBV6-1|NA|NA|TRBJ2-7
CASSLSGRGSYEQYF
TGTGCCAGCAGTCTTTCGGGCCGGGGGTCCTACGAGCAGTACTTC
>TRBV28|many|NA|TRBJ2-7
CASSLKQGRVEQYF
TGTGCCAGCAGTTTAAAGCAGGGACGGGTCGAGCAGTACTTC
>TRBV3-1|NA|NA|TRBJ2-4
CASSQAGHKNIQYF
TGTGCCAGCAGCCAAGCTGGACACAAAAACATTCAGTACTTC
>TRBV6-5|NA|TRBD1|TRBJ2-2
CASSYSKRTGAGELFF
TGTGCCAGCAGTTACTCGAAGAGGACAGGGGCCGGGGAGCTGTTTTTT
>TRBV7-6|many|NA|TRBJ1-1
CASSSWVEDRKLPEAFF
TGTGCCAGCAGCTCTTGGGTGGAGGACCGTAAGCTTCCTGAAGCTTTCTTT
>TRBV20-1|few|TRBD1|TRBJ2-5
CGWDRGQETQYF
TGCGGGTGGGACAGGGGACAAGAGACCCAGTACTTC
>TRBV12-3/TRBV12-4|many|TRBD1|TRBJ1-1
CASNIRSDRETEAFF
TGTGCCAGCAACATACGGTCCGACAGGGAGACTGAAGCTTTCTTT
>TRBV5-1|few|TRBD1|TRBJ1-2
CASSQGAGYGYTF
TGCGCCAGCAGCCAGGGGGCAGGCTATGGCTACACCTTC
>TRBV19|few|TRBD1|TRBJ1-1
CASSMVRGTEAFF
TGTGCCAGTAGTATGGTCAGGGGGACTGAAGCTTTCTTT
>TRBV4-1|few|NA|TRBJ2-7
CASSQEMVDYYEQYF
TGCGCCAGCAGCCAAGAAATGGTAGACTACTACGAGCAGTACTTC
>TRBV7-3|few|TRBD2|TRBJ2-1
CASSSLGGGTSVNEQFF
TGTGCCAGCAGCTCACTTGGGGGCGGGACTAGCGTCAATGAGCAGTTCTTC
>TRBV6-5|NA|NA|TRBJ1-2
CASSYSPGAYGYTF
TGTGCCAGCAGTTACTCCCCAGGGGCCTATGGCTACACCTTC
>TRBV12-3/TRBV12-4|few|NA|TRBJ2-2
CASSFVGTGELFF
TGTGCCAGCAGTTTTGTGGGCACCGGGGAGCTGTTTTTT
>TRBV20-1|many|TRBD1|TRBJ2-2
CSARRTGTGELFF
TGCAGTGCTAGGCGGACAGGGACCGGGGAGCTGTTTTTT
>TRBV28|few|NA|TRBJ1-2
CASSPTVHRGGYTF
TGTGCCAGCAGTCCTACCGTACACCGGGGTGGCTACACCTTC
>TRBV11-2|many|NA|TRBJ2-5
CASSLARFETQYF
TGTGCCAGCAGCTTAGCCCGTTTCGAGACCCAGTACTTC
>TRBV2|few|TRBD1|TRBJ2-5
CASGTGGPQETQYF
TGTGCCAGCGGGACAGGGGGCCCTCAAGAGACCCAGTACTTC
>TRBV12-3/TRBV12-4|many|NA|TRBJ2-1
CASSPGGFYEQFF
TGTGCCAGCAGCCCTGGGGGGTTCTATGAGCAGTTCTTC
>TRBV19|NA|NA|TRBJ1-3
CASSGGAFGNTIYF
TGTGCCAGTAGTGGGGGGGCATTTGGAAACACCATATATTTT
>TRBV7-8|many|NA|TRBJ2-7
CASSGGGRTLGEQYF
TGTGCCAGCAGCGGTGGAGGGAGGACCCTAGGTGAGCAGTACTTC
>TRBV10-3|NA|NA|TRBJ2-7
CAISESSGFDEQYF
TGTGCCATCAGTGAGAGTTCAGGGTTCGACGAGCAGTACTTC
>TRBV18|NA|TRBD2|TRBJ2-5
CASSTGLAGKVGETQYF
TGTGCCAGCTCAACGGGACTAGCGGGAAAGGTTGGAGAGACCCAGTACTTC
>TRBV4-1|NA|NA|TRBJ2-3
CASSQDPTSRDTQYF
TGCGCCAGCAGCCAAGACCCTACCTCACGGGATACGCAGTATTTT
>TRBV7-2|many|NA|TRBJ2-5
CASLPGAGETQYF
TGTGCCAGCCTCCCCGGGGCAGGGGAGACCCAGTACTTC
>TRBV5-5|few|NA|TRBJ1-5
CASSLELGNQPQHF
TGTGCCAGCAGCTTGGAGCTAGGCAATCAGCCCCAGCATTTT
>TRBV3-1|NA|TRBD1|TRBJ2-1
CASSQFGTDNEQFF
TGTGCCAGCAGCCAATTCGGGACAGACAATGAGCAGTTCTTC
>TRBV9|NA|NA|TRBJ2-5
CASSVDRRETQYF
TGTGCCAGCAGCGTTGACAGGAGGGAGACCCAGTACTTC
>TRBV11-3|many|NA|TRBJ2-5
CASSSPFGPPHGETQYF
TGTGCCAGCAGCTCCCCTTTCGGACCGCCCCACGGGGAGACCCAGTACTTC
>TRBV12-3/TRBV12-4|NA|TRBD1|TRBJ1-2
CASRDRGTNYGYTF
TGTGCCAGTAGGGACAGGGGAACTAACTATGGCTACACCTTC
>TRBV3-1|many|NA|TRBJ2-7
CASSQGDRPSYEQYF
TGTGCCAGCAGCCAAGGAGACAGACCCTCCTACGAGCAGTACTTC
>TRBV9|few|TRBD2|TRBJ2-7
CASSRKRLAGGNEQYF
TGTGCCAGCAGCAGAAAAAGACTAGCGGGAGGGAACGAGCAGTACTTC
>TRBV5-1|NA|NA|TRBJ1-1
CASSLVLGSGEAFF
TGCGCCAGCAGCTTGGTTCTGGGAAGTGGTGAAGCTTTCTTT
>TRBV14|NA|NA|TRBJ2-1
CASSSRARALEQFF
TGTGCCAGCAGCTCCCGAGCCCGAGCGTTGGAGCAGTTCTTC
>TRBV4-1|once|TRBD1|TRBJ2-2
CASSLKRPGGTGELFF
TGCGCCAGCAGCCTCAAGAGACCAGGGGGAACCGGGGAGCTGTTTTTT
>TRBV3-1|NA|NA|TRBJ2-2
CASSQEEGLNTGELFF
TGTGCCAGCAGCCAAGAGGAGGGATTGAACACCGGGGAGCTGTTTTTT
>TRBV7-3|NA|TRBD2|TRBJ2-3
CASSLSSGSGNTQYF
TGTGCCAGCAGCTTATCTAGCGGGAGTGGGAATACGCAGTATTTT
>TRBV19|NA|TRBD2|TRBJ2-5
CASSLIRGREGETQYF
TGTGCCAGTAGCCTAATCCGCGGGAGAGAGGGAGAGACCCAGTACTTC
>TRBV28|many|TRBD2|TRBJ2-3
CASTARGASGGLDTQYF
TGTGCCAGCACCGCCCGAGGGGCTAGCGGAGGTCTAGATACGCAGTATTTT